The rows below give T cell receptor beta chains drawn from one sample of a study of CD8+CD57+ T cells in acquired aplastic anemia. TCRdb ran MiXCR on the reads and lists one entry per CDR3 protein. The sample has 250,000 to 350,000 distinct CDR3 sequences; approximately 57% are singletons. The sample was sorted CD4+, CD8+, or CD8+CD57+ T cells (not recorded which) from PBMCs. These receptors were taken from a human donor with severe aplastic anemia or a healthy control (not recorded which). CDR3s include the opening cysteine and the closing phenylalanine or tryptophan. Each record gives: J gene, V gene, D gene, clone size, CDR3 DNA, CDR3 protein. A D gene is named only where the DNA matches it firmly. Clone size is not always given. Where it is, it says once, few, many or a class for expanded clones.

>TRBJ2-3|TRBV24-1|.|.
TGTGCCACTGAGGGCGGTTATAGCACAGATACGCAGTATTTT
CATEGGYSTDTQYF
>TRBJ2-7|TRBV20-1|.|.
TGCAGTGATGATTACGAGCAGTACTTC
CSDDYEQYF
>TRBJ1-6|TRBV24-1|.|.
TGTGCCACATCGTCTTCATCGGAATATAATTCACCCCTCCACTTT
CATSSSSEYNSPLHF
>TRBJ1-2|TRBV5-1|.|.
TGTGCCAGCAGCTTGGATCTAGGTGGCTACACCTTC
CASSLDLGGYTF
>TRBJ2-5|TRBV20-1|TRBD2|.
TGCAGTGCTCAGAGGTTAGCGGGGACCCAGTACTTC
CSAQRLAGTQYF
>TRBJ1-2|TRBV2|TRBD1|.
TGTGCCAGCAGACCCGGACAGGGTGAAGTCTGGGGCTACACCTTC
CASRPGQGEVWGYTF
>TRBJ2-5|TRBV27|.|.
TGCGCCAGCAGTTCGACTGCGATAGAGACCCAGTACTTC
CASSSTAIETQYF
>TRBJ2-7|TRBV19|TRBD1|.
TGTGCCAGCGGGACAGGGCTCTACGAGCAGTACTTC
CASGTGLYEQYF
>TRBJ1-6|TRBV7-9|TRBD1|few
TGTGCCAGCAGCGACGGACAGGGCGTTTTTAATTCACCCCTCCACTTT
CASSDGQGVFNSPLHF
>TRBJ2-7|TRBV4-1|.|.
TGCGCCAGCAGCCAAAGGACAATGAGCTCCTACGAGCAGTACTTC
CASSQRTMSSYEQYF
>TRBJ1-1|TRBV7-2|.|.
TGTGCCAGCAGCTTAGGTTCCGTTCTGAACACTGAAGCTTTCTTT
CASSLGSVLNTEAFF
>TRBJ2-1|TRBV20-1|TRBD2|few
TGCAGTGCTAATCCGGGCGGGAGGGCCACTGAGCAGTTCTTC
CSANPGGRATEQFF
>TRBJ1-5|TRBV12-3/TRBV12-4|.|once
TGTGCCAGCACCCCCGGGACCGGCTATCAGCCCCAGCATTTT
CASTPGTGYQPQHF
>TRBJ2-5|TRBV7-9|TRBD2|.
TGTGCCAGCAGCCCCCAGGGCCTAGCGGGGGGAAGGTACCAAGAGACCCAGTACTTC
CASSPQGLAGGRYQETQYF
>TRBJ1-1|TRBV5-1|TRBD1|.
TGCGCCTGCGCGGGACAGGGTTTTCGGCAGTCTGAAACTTTCTTT
CACAGQGFRQSETFF
>TRBJ2-3|TRBV6-5|.|.
TGTGCCAGCAGTTACCGGAGCACAGATACGCAGTATTTT
CASSYRSTDTQYF
>TRBJ2-1|TRBV19|.|.
TGTGCCAGTAGTCGACGGGACTCATATCCCAATGAGCAGTTCTTC
CASSRRDSYPNEQFF
>TRBJ2-3|TRBV5-1|.|.
TGCGCCAGCAGCTTGGCCGCCTCCTTGACGGGGGGCACAGATACGCAGTATTTT
CASSLAASLTGGTDTQYF
>TRBJ2-7|TRBV6-5|.|.
TGTGCCAGCACCTCGACTAGCTACGAGCAGTACTTC
CASTSTSYEQYF
>TRBJ2-1|TRBV12-3/TRBV12-4|.|many
TGTGCCAGCAGTTTGATTGCTGGACAGGGAGGGATCAATGAGCAGTTCTTC
CASSLIAGQGGINEQFF
>TRBJ2-5|TRBV11-2|TRBD2|.
TGTGCCAGCAGCTTGGTAGCGGGGGGGCACCAAGAGACCCAGTACTTC
CASSLVAGGHQETQYF
>TRBJ2-1|TRBV7-2|.|many
TGTGCCAGCAGCTTAGGACATAACAATGAGCAGTTCTTC
CASSLGHNNEQFF
>TRBJ2-1|TRBV7-2|TRBD2|.
TGTGCCAGCAGCTTAGACGGGACTAGCGGCCTCGGGGAGCAGTTCTTC
CASSLDGTSGLGEQFF
>TRBJ1-1|TRBV20-1|.|.
TGCAGTGCGCCAACCAGGAGAACCACTGAAGCTTTCTTT
CSAPTRRTTEAFF
>TRBJ1-4|TRBV5-1|.|.
TGCGCCAGCAGCTTGGCCGAGAGTGGTGGTAATGAAAAACTGTTTTTT
CASSLAESGGNEKLFF
>TRBJ2-1|TRBV10-1|.|.
TGCGCCAGTCAAGCGCCTCGTGGGGAGCAGTTCTTC
CASQAPRGEQFF
>TRBJ2-1|TRBV7-3|.|many
TGTGCCAGCAGCTTAACGGCGGGGAACTCCTACAATGAGCAGTTCTTC
CASSLTAGNSYNEQFF
>TRBJ1-6|TRBV9|.|.
TGTGCCAGCAGCGTAGAATGGAAGGGACCCCTCCACTTT
CASSVEWKGPLHF
>TRBJ2-2|TRBV15|.|few
TGTGCCACCAGCACCTTTTTAGGGACTTCCGGGGAGCTGTTTTTT
CATSTFLGTSGELFF
>TRBJ1-1|TRBV25-1|TRBD1|once
TGTGCCAGCAGTGCGACAGGGGGCTGGACTGAAGCTTTCTTT
CASSATGGWTEAFF
>TRBJ2-1|TRBV20-1|.|many
TGCAGTGTCCTCGGGGCCCAAAGGGGGAAGTACTCGGATGAGCAGTTCTTC
CSVLGAQRGKYSDEQFF
>TRBJ1-1|TRBV29-1|.|once
TGCAGCGTTGAACTCCACACTGAAGCTTTCTTT
CSVELHTEAFF
>TRBJ2-1|TRBV7-7|TRBD2|many
TGTGCTAGCAGCTTAGTAGGGCCCGGGACTAGCGGTACGAATGAGCAGTTCTTC
CASSLVGPGTSGTNEQFF
>TRBJ2-7|TRBV7-9|.|.
TGTGCCAGCAGCCCCACTAGGGATGAGCAGTACTTC
CASSPTRDEQYF
>TRBJ2-3|TRBV10-3|.|.
TGTGCCATCCAATACGGGTTAGGTTCAGATACGCAGTATTTT
CAIQYGLGSDTQYF
>TRBJ1-1|TRBV18|.|many
TGTGCCAGCTCACCCTCTCAGGGGCGGACTGAAGCTTTCTTT
CASSPSQGRTEAFF
>TRBJ2-1|TRBV9|.|.
TGTGCCAGCGGCTTTACAGGGAGAGAGCAGTTCTTC
CASGFTGREQFF
>TRBJ2-2|TRBV5-1|TRBD2|.
TGCGCCAGCAGCTCCGGACTAGCATCCGGGGAGCTGTTTTTT
CASSSGLASGELFF
>TRBJ2-5|TRBV10-3|TRBD2|.
TGTGCCATCAGTGAGTCAGCGGGGGGACAAGAGACCCAGTACTTC
CAISESAGGQETQYF
>TRBJ2-2|TRBV5-1|TRBD2|many
TGCGCCAGCAGCGTGGGACTAGCGGGGGAGCTGAACACCGGGGAGCTGTTTTTT
CASSVGLAGELNTGELFF
>TRBJ2-1|TRBV10-3|.|many
TGTGCCATCAGCATCTACAATGAGCAGTTCTTC
CAISIYNEQFF
>TRBJ2-3|TRBV24-1|.|.
TGTGCCACCAGTGATCAACCGGATACGCAGTATTTT
CATSDQPDTQYF